The 28 T cell receptor beta chains given below trace back to one sample, sequenced in a study of CD8 T cells in Susac syndrome. Reverse transcription of about 0.45 to 1 ug RNA used random hexamers. Each CDR3 protein gets one entry after TCRdb re-called the immunoSEQ multiplex PCR reads with MiXCR. There are about 25,000 distinct CDR3 sequences in the sample; roughly 94% occur only once, and 0.25% to 0.35% lies in the top ten. The sample comprised CD8+ T cells from PBMCs. Receptors were obtained from a human donor in good health.

The rearrangement links TRBV19 to TRBJ2-3, with a tentative D call TRBD2 (5 bases). Germline CDR1 reads LNHDA; CDR2 reads SQIVND (reference sequence). V lost 3 bases to trimming and J lost 5 bases, with 12 bases between them. This CDR3 is 14 amino acids long. The CDR3 nucleotides read TGTGCCAGTAGTATCGCGGATGAGGGAGATACGCAGTATTTT. The encoded protein is CASSIADEGDTQYF.

CDR3 sequence (DNA): TGTGCCAGCAGCTTAGCCCCCTTACAGGGGGGCTACGAGCAGTACTTC. The encoded protein is CASSLAPLQGGYEQYF. The rearrangement uses TRBV13 and TRBJ2-7; TRBD1 aligns across 8 bases. This CDR3 spans 16 amino acids. From germline, CDR1 is PRHDT and CDR2 FYEKMQ (reference sequence). With V trimmed by 1 base and J by 3 bases, 8 bases remained unmatched.

The V call is TRBV7-9, the J call TRBJ1-1; D is unresolved. The germline CDR1 and CDR2 sequences are SEHNR and FQNEAQ (reference sequence). This CDR3 region has 13 residues. Deletions cut 1 base from V and 1 base from J, with 4 bases between. The CDR3 loop is CASSLETNTEAFF. The CDR3 DNA sequence: TGTGCCAGCAGCTTAGAAACGAACACTGAAGCTTTCTTT.

The rearrangement uses TRBV6-4 and TRBJ2-1; a possible D gene is TRBD2 (6 bases). The CDR3 runs to 15 residues. The germline CDR1 and CDR2 sequences are MRHNA and SNTAGT. V lost 0 bases and J 8 bases, leaving 14 bases between the germline ends. The CDR3 region is CASSDSGGASHEQFF. CDR3 sequence (DNA): TGTGCCAGCAGTGACTCGGGGGGAGCGAGCCATGAGCAGTTCTTC.

This chain links TRBV20-1 with TRBJ2-3; 7 bases match TRBD2. Germline V CDR1 and CDR2: DFQATT, SNEGSKA (reference sequence). With 1 base clipped from V and 0 bases from J, the junction kept 10 bases outside the gene matches. This CDR3 has 17 amino acids. The CDR3 sequence is CSARGRSGPRSTDTQYF. DNA of the CDR3: TGCAGTGCTAGAGGTCGTAGCGGGCCGAGGAGCACAGATACGCAGTATTTT.

V gene TRBV7-9 combines with J gene TRBJ2-6; 9 nucleotides agree with TRBD1. The CDR3 extends over 16 amino acids. Germline CDR1 SEHNR, CDR2 FQNEAQ (reference sequence). The J segment lost 2 bases and the V segment lost 4 bases, leaving 3 bases of the junction unmatched. The CDR3 protein is CASSWTGVAGANVLTF. The CDR3 DNA is TGTGCCAGCAGCTGGACAGGGGTGGCTGGGGCCAACGTCCTGACTTTC.

This clonotype was found a few times. The J gene is TRBJ1-5, the V gene TRBV6-1, with TRBD1 matching over 8 bases. The CDR3 length is 16 residues. The germline CDR1 and CDR2 sequences are MNHNS and SASEGT. J lost 1 base, V lost 1 base, and 3 bases had no gene match. For the CDR3, the DNA is TGTGCCAGCAGTGAAGGAACAGGGGGGAGCAATCAGCCCCAGCATTTT. This sequence encodes CASSEGTGGSNQPQHF.

The CDR3 coding sequence is TGTGCCAGCAGTTCGACAGGGCAACCAATATCTAATGAAAAACTGTTTTTT. It yields the protein CASSSTGQPISNEKLFF. This chain joins TRBV27 and TRBJ1-4; the match to TRBD1 covers 7 bases. The CDR3 contains 17 residues. Germline trimming cut 4 bases from V and 3 bases from J; bases unmatched to any gene: 11. In germline, CDR1 is MNHEY, CDR2 SMNVEV (reference sequence).

This chain joins TRBV4-1 and TRBJ2-1; D is uncertain. CDR1 and CDR2 from the germline V gene are MGHRA and YSYEKL. V lost 1 base, J lost 10 bases, and 5 bases lay in between. This CDR3 comprises 11 residues. Here the CDR3 reads CASSQVGEQFF. DNA of the CDR3: TGCGCCAGCAGCCAAGTCGGGGAGCAGTTCTTC.

This clonotype appeared a single time. This chain links TRBV19 with TRBJ2-1; the D gene is possibly TRBD1 (6 bases). The CDR3 is 15 residues long. The V end lost 9 bases, the J end lost 5 bases, and 20 bases lay between the germline ends. In germline, CDR1 is LNHDA, CDR2 SQIVND (reference sequence). CDR3 DNA sequence: TGTGCCAGCAGTTTCGGACAGCGCTTAAACAATGAGCAGTTCTTC. Protein product: CASSFGQRLNNEQFF. Full variable domain (outside the CDR3, taken from reference TRBV19 and TRBJ2-1): DGGITQSPKYLFRKEGQNVTLSCEQNLNHDAMYWYRQDPGQGLRLIYYSQIVNDFQKGDIAEGYSVSREKKESFPLTVTSAQKNPTAFYLCASSFGQRLNNEQFFGPGTRLTVL.

The chain couples TRBV18 to TRBJ1-1; tentatively, D is TRBD1 (6 bases). CDR1 and CDR2 (germline): KGHSH, LQKENI. The V gene lost 5 bases and the J gene lost 6 bases, with 13 bases spanning the gap. The CDR3 is 13 amino acids. The CDR3 DNA follows: TGTGCCAGCTCATCACAGGGTTTCGCTGAAGCTTTCTTT. This gives the protein CASSSQGFAEAFF.

This clonotype occurred once. The chain combines TRBV20-1 with TRBJ2-5, with D maybe TRBD2 (7 bases). Trimming took off 5 bases at V and 5 bases at J, with 18 bases between the two ends. The germline gives CDR1 DFQATT, CDR2 SNEGSKA (reference sequence). The CDR3 length is 14 residues. The CDR3 sequence is CSALRGGDGETQYF. CDR3 sequence (DNA): TGCAGTGCTTTAAGGGGGGGGGACGGGGAGACCCAGTACTTC.

V and J are TRBV9 and TRBJ1-2; D remains ambiguous. V lost 0 bases, J lost 6 bases, and 18 bases lay in between. The germline gives CDR1 SGDLS, CDR2 YYNGEE. The CDR3 totals 16 residues. This CDR3 reads CASSVDLGFFPNGYTF. The DNA for the CDR3 is TGTGCCAGCAGCGTAGATTTGGGGTTCTTCCCGAATGGCTACACCTTC.

The V gene is TRBV20-1, the J gene TRBJ2-5; TRBD2 agrees at 10 bases. The CDR3 loop spans 14 amino acids. The V segment lost 4 bases and the J segment 3 bases; nucleotides outside the gene matches: 5. Per the germline V gene, CDR1 is DFQATT and CDR2 is SNEGSKA (reference sequence). CDR3 amino acids: CSAKKLAGKETQYF. CDR3 nucleotide sequence: TGCAGTGCTAAGAAACTAGCGGGGAAAGAGACCCAGTACTTC.

This chain joins TRBV6-5 and TRBJ2-1; no clear D gene. The CDR3 is made up of 16 amino acids. The V gene's germline CDR1 is MNHEY and CDR2 SVGAGI. V gave up 0 bases and J gave up 0 bases, with 9 bases separating them. This chain's CDR3 is CASSYSSRFSYNEQFF. CDR3 sequence (DNA): TGTGCCAGCAGTTACTCGAGTCGGTTCTCCTACAATGAGCAGTTCTTC.

J is TRBJ1-6 and V is TRBV21-1; the DNA was not used to check the table's D call, TRBD1. TRBV21-1 is a known pseudogene. The CDR3 contains 16 residues. This CDR3 is CASSFPGEHHNSPLHF. The CDR3 DNA sequence: TGTGCCAGCAGCTTCCCCGGGGAGCACCATAATTCACCCCTCCACTTT.

The chain couples TRBV7-9 to TRBJ1-1; no definite D call. Trimming left V 4 bases short and J 10 bases short, with 10 bases between. CDR1 and CDR2 (germline): SEHNR, FQNEAQ (reference sequence). The CDR3 sequence is 11 residues long. DNA of the CDR3: TGTGCCAGCAGCTCCGACCCAGTAGCTTTCTTT. This gives the protein CASSSDPVAFF.

The gene calls are TRBV12-3 or TRBV12-4 and TRBJ2-1; D not resolved. The CDR3 totals 12 residues. V was cut by 1 base and J by 10 bases, with 8 bases left in between. The chain's CDR3 is CASSLVVGEQFF. Written as DNA, the CDR3 is TGTGCCAGCAGTTTAGTCGTCGGAGAGCAGTTCTTC.

The chain is built from TRBV27 and TRBJ1-6; D ambiguous. V shed 2 bases and J shed 13 bases, with 9 bases lying between them. The CDR3 consists of 12 residues. Germline CDR1 is MNHEY and CDR2 is SMNVEV (reference sequence). CDR3 loop: CASSLGRPPLHF. Here the CDR3 DNA reads TGTGCCAGCAGTTTAGGACGGCCGCCCCTCCACTTT.

This sequence joins TRBV5-4 and TRBJ2-1, with 8 bases fitting TRBD2. CDR1 and CDR2 from the germline V gene are SGHNT and YYREEE (reference sequence). The trim removed 2 bases at V and 6 bases at J, leaving 10 bases unmatched. The CDR3 length is 16 residues. The DNA of the CDR3 is TGTGCCAGCAGCTTCTTTCGCGGGGCGGGAGGCAATGAGCAGTTCTTC. Translating it yields CASSFFRGAGGNEQFF.

CDR3 amino acids: CASTEAGFNYGYTF. In nucleotides, the CDR3 is TGCGCCTCTACCGAAGCAGGTTTTAACTATGGCTACACCTTC. The rearrangement joins TRBV5-1 to TRBJ1-2; D gene ambiguous. The CDR3 covers 14 residues. CDR1 and CDR2 from the germline V gene are SGHRS and YFSETQ. The V and J ends lost 10 bases and 1 base respectively, with 17 bases between them. Complete variable domain (other parts from reference TRBV5-1 and TRBJ1-2): KAGVTQTPRYLIKTRGQQVTLSCSPISGHRSVSWYQQTPGQGLQFLFEYFSETQRNKGNFPGRFSGRQFSNSRSEMNVSTLELGDSALYLCASTEAGFNYGYTFGSGTRLTVV.

Concerning this clonotype: An end of the junction does not agree with germline; a read error may underlie this. The chain uses TRBV20-1 and TRBJ2-7, with TRBD1 matching over 11 bases. The CDR3 loop spans 15 amino acids. The germline CDR1 and CDR2 sequences are DFQATT and SNEGSKA (reference sequence). Here the CDR3 DNA reads TGCAGTGCCCTCTCCGGACAGGGGGCGCGGGACGAGCGGTACTTC. It yields the protein CSALSGQGARDERYF.

The chain has TRBV10-3 and TRBJ2-2, with D unclear. The V gene lost 3 bases and the J gene lost 5 bases, with 4 bases spanning the gap. The germline V gene encodes CDR1 ENHRY and CDR2 SYGVKD. This CDR3 comprises 12 residues. CDR3: CAISEGTGELFF. CDR3 nucleotide sequence: TGTGCCATCAGTGAAGGGACCGGGGAGCTGTTTTTT.

This clonotype was picked up one time. The rearrangement links TRBV5-1 to TRBJ1-4; no clear D. The CDR3 is 13 residues long. CDR1 SGHRS and CDR2 YFSETQ come from the germline V gene. The V gene lost 4 bases and the J gene lost 8 bases, with 12 bases spanning the gap. CDR3 loop: CASSQMDQEKLFF. DNA of the CDR3: TGCGCCAGCAGCCAGATGGACCAGGAAAAACTGTTTTTT.

The chain recombines TRBV2 with TRBJ2-5; a weak D match, TRBD1 (6 bases). The germline V and J ends were trimmed by 6 bases and 2 bases, with 13 bases remaining between them. Germline CDR1 is SNHLY and CDR2 is FYNNEI. The CDR3 runs 14 residues. The CDR3 region has the DNA TGTGCCAGCAGACCGGACAGATCACAAGAGACCCAGTACTTC. As protein: CASRPDRSQETQYF.

The V gene is TRBV29-1, the J gene TRBJ1-1, with 9 positions matching TRBD1. The CDR3 totals 12 residues. After removal of 2 bases from V and 11 bases from J, the junction contained 6 bases not matched to a gene. Germline-derived CDR1 and CDR2 are SQVTM and ANQGSEA. The CDR3 reads CSVEKGQGLAFF. CDR3 DNA sequence: TGCAGCGTTGAAAAGGGACAGGGTTTGGCTTTCTTT.

This chain uses TRBV13 with TRBJ2-1, with 8 bases fitting TRBD2. There are 14 residues in the CDR3. The germline CDR1 and CDR2 sequences are PRHDT and FYEKMQ (reference sequence). The trim removed 2 bases at V and 9 bases at J, leaving 6 bases unmatched. The CDR3 bases are TGTGCCAGCAGCTTACCCAGCGGGGGTCTTGAGCAGTTCTTC. Residues: CASSLPSGGLEQFF.

This clonotype was recorded once. The CDR3 nucleotides are TGTGCCAGCAGCCCCCGAACCGTCGCCAGTAACTATGGCTACACCTTC. Its translation is CASSPRTVASNYGYTF. V and J are TRBV5-5 and TRBJ1-2; D gene uncertain. Germline lookup yields CDR1 SGHKS and CDR2 YYEKEE (reference sequence). The CDR3 totals 16 residues. Trimming took 4 bases from V and 1 from J, leaving 17 bases between them.